This record concerns one TCR beta chain sequence. Its target is not known. The entry originates in a study of cytomegalovirus exposure and HLA in healthy donors. General study findings and limits: For most TCR beta V segments, an earlier analysis put the productive rate at about 90% or about 30% of the time.

The donors gave bone marrow, and they were healthy. The study ran its PCR with 60 Vbeta and 13 Jbeta primers. Clones were read by immunoSEQ multiplex PCR, and TCRdb kept only the in-frame ones, dropping some. This table holds approximately 170,000 clones, 85% found once. The V gene's germline CDR1 is SGHRS and CDR2 YFSETQ. V was pared by 5 bases and J by 3 bases, with 9 bases between. This CDR3 comprises 12 residues. This chain uses TRBV5-1 with TRBJ2-7, with a tentative D call TRBD1 (6 bases). Source material: PBMCs. This clonotype originated in a boy between 2 and 15 years old in good health and CMV-seronegative. The CDR3 protein is CASSRTDYEQYF. For the CDR3, the DNA is TGCGCCAGCAGTCGGACAGACTACGAGCAGTACTTC.